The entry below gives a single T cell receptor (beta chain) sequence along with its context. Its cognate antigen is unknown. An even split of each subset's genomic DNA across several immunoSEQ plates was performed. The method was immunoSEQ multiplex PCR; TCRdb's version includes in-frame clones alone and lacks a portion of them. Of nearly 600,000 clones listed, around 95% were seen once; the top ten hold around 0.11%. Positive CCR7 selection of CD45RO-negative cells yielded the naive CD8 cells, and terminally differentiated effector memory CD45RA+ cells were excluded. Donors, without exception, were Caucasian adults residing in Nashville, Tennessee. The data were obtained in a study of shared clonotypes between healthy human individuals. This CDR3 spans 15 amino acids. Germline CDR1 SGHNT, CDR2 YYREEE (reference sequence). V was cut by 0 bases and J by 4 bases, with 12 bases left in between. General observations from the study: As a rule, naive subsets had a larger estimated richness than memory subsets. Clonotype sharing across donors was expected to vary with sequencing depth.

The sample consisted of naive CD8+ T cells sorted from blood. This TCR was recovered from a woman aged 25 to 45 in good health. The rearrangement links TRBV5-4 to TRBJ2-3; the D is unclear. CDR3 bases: TGTGCCAGCAGCTTGGATAAGGTCGCCCCAGATACGCAGTATTTT. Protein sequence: CASSLDKVAPDTQYF. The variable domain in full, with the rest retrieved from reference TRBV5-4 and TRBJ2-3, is ETGVTQSPTHLIKTRGQQVTLRCSSQSGHNTVSWYQQALGQGPQFIFQYYREEENGRGNFPPRFSGLQFPNYSSELNVNALELDDSALYLCASSLDKVAPDTQYFGPGTRLTVL.